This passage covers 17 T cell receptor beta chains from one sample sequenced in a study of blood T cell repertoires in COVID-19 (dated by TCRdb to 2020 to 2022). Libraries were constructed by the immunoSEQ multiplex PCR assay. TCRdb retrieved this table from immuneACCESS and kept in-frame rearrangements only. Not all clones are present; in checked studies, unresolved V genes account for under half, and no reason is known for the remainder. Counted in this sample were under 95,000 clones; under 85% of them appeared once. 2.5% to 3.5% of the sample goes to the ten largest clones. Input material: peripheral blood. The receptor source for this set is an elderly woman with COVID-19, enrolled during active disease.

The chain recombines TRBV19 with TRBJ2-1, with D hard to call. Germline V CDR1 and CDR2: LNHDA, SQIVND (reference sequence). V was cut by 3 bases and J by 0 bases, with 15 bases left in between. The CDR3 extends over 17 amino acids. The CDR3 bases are TGTGCCAGTAGTATGGCTGCGGTACCGAGCTCCTACAATGAGCAGTTCTTC. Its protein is CASSMAAVPSSYNEQFF.

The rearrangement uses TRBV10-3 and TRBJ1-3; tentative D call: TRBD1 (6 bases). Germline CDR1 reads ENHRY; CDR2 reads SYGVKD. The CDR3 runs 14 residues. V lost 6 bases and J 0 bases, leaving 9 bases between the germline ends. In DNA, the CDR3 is TGTGCCATCAGGGACAGCGCCTCTGGAAACACCATATATTTT. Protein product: CAIRDSASGNTIYF.

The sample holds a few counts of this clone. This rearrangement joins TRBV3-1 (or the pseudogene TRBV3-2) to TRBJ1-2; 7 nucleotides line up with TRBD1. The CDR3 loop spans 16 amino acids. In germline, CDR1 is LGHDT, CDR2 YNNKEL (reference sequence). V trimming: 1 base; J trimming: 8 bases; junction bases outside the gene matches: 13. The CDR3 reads CASSQAGPGQSRGYTF. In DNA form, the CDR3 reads TGTGCCAGCAGCCAAGCAGGACCGGGACAGTCTAGGGGCTACACCTTC.

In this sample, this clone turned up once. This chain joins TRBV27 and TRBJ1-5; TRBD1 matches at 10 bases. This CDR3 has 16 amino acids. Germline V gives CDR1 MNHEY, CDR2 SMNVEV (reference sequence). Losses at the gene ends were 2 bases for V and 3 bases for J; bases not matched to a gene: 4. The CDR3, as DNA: TGTGCCAGCAGTTTACTGGGACAGGGGATCAATCAGCCCCAGCATTTT. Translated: CASSLLGQGINQPQHF.

The CDR3: CASRKDNQSNQPQHF. CDR3 in DNA: TGTGCCAGCAGGAAGGACAACCAGAGCAATCAGCCCCAGCATTTT. The chain recombines TRBV6-1 with TRBJ1-5; the D gene is possibly TRBD1 (5 bases). V was shortened by 6 bases and J by 1 base, with 13 bases between the two germline ends. CDR3 length: 15 residues. Germline V gene sequence: CDR1 MNHNS, CDR2 SASEGT.

CDR3 in DNA: TGTGCCAGCAGCCCGGGGACAGGGAGGGCCGTGGCTAATGAAAAACTGTTTTTT. Residues: CASSPGTGRAVANEKLFF. J is TRBJ1-4 and V is TRBV7-2; 9 nucleotides match TRBD1. The CDR3 runs to 18 residues. The V gene's germline CDR1 is SGHTA and CDR2 FQGNSA. Losses at the gene ends were 5 bases for V and 3 bases for J; bases not matched to a gene: 13.

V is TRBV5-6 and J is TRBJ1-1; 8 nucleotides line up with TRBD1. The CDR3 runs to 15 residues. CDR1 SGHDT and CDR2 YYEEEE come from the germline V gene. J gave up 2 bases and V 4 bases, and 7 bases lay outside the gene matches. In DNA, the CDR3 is TGTGCCAGCAGCCCGACAACAGGGGGAAACACTGAAGCTTTCTTT. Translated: CASSPTTGGNTEAFF.

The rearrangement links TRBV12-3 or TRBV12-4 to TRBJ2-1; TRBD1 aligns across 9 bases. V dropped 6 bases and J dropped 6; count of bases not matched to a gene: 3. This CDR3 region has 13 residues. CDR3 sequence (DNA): TGTGCCAGCAGACGGGACAGGGTCAATGAGCAGTTCTTC. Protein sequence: CASRRDRVNEQFF.

The CDR3 sequence: CASSSDSNEQFF. In DNA form, the CDR3 reads TGTGCCAGCAGCTCGGACTCGAATGAGCAGTTCTTC. The gene calls are TRBV2 and TRBJ2-1; D perhaps matches TRBD2 (5 bases). Germline assignment: CDR1 SNHLY and CDR2 FYNNEI. The CDR3 runs to 12 residues. V lost 6 bases and J lost 7, with 10 bases in between.

The CDR3 DNA reads as TGTGCCAGCAGTCGGGCAGGGGCCTATGGCTACACCTTC. Translating gives CASSRAGAYGYTF. This rearrangement joins TRBV6-2 or TRBV6-3 to TRBJ1-2, with a tentative D call TRBD1 (6 bases). CDR1 MNHEY and CDR2 SVGEGT come from the germline V gene. V shed 5 bases and J shed 4 bases, with 11 bases lying between them. This CDR3 has 13 residues.

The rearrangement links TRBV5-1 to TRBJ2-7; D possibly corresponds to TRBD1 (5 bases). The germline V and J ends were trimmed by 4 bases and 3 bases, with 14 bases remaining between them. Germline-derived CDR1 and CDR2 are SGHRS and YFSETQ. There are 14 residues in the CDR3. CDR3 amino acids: CASSRIVQGYEQYF. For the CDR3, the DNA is TGCGCCAGCAGCAGAATTGTCCAGGGCTACGAGCAGTACTTC. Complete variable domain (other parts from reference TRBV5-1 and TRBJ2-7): KAGVTQTPRYLIKTRGQQVTLSCSPISGHRSVSWYQQTPGQGLQFLFEYFSETQRNKGNFPGRFSGRQFSNSRSEMNVSTLELGDSALYLCASSRIVQGYEQYFGPGTRLTVT.

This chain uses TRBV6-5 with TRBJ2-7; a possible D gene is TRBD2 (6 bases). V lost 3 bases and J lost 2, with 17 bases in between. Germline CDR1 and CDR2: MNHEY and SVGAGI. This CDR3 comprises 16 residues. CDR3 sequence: CASSYLKNSGTYEQYF. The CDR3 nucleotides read TGTGCCAGCAGTTATCTAAAAAATAGCGGTACCTACGAGCAGTACTTC.

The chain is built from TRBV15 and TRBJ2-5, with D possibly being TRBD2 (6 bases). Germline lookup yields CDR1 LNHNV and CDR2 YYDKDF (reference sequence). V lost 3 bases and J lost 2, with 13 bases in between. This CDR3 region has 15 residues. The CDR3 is CATSSPGLPQETQYF. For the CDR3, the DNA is TGTGCCACCAGCAGCCCGGGACTCCCACAAGAGACCCAGTACTTC.

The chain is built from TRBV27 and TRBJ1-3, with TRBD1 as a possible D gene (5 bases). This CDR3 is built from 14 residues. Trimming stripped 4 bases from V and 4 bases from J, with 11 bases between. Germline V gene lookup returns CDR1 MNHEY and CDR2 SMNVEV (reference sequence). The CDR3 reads CASSSPRQGNTIYF. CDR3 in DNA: TGTGCCAGCAGTTCCCCTCGACAGGGAAACACCATATATTTT.

Written as DNA, the CDR3 is TGTGCCAGCAGCTTAAGACAGGTCAACACTGAAGCTTTCTTT. Its protein product is CASSLRQVNTEAFF. The chain has TRBV7-3 and TRBJ1-1, with D tentatively TRBD1 (6 bases). CDR1 and CDR2 (germline): SGHTA, FQGTGA. V was trimmed by 1 base and J by 2 bases, leaving 8 bases between them. CDR3 length: 14 residues.

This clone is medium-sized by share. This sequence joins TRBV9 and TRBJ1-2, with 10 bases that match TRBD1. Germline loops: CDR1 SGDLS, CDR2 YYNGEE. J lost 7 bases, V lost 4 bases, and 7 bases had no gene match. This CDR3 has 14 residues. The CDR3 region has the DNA TGTGCCAGCAGCTTGACAGGGGGCGCGGGTGGCTACACCTTC. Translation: CASSLTGGAGGYTF. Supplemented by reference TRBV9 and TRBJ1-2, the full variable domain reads DSGVTQTPKHLITATGQRVTLRCSPRSGDLSVYWYQQSLDQGLQFLIQYYNGEERAKGNILERFSAQQFPDLHSELNLSSLELGDSALYFCASSLTGGAGGYTFGSGTRLTVV.

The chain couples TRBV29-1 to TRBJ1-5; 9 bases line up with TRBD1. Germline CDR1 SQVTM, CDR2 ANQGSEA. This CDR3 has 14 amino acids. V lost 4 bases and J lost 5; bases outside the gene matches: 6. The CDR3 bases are TGCAGCGTTGCGACAGGGGGAAGGTATCAGCCCCAGCATTTT. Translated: CSVATGGRYQPQHF.